These 19 T cell receptor beta chains were sequenced from one sample in a study of technical replicates of blood from a few donors. Repertoires were generated with immunoSEQ multiplex PCR, while TCRdb's copy carries only in-frame clones and drops some. Counted here are fewer than 90,000 clones, over 75% occurring once; the ten biggest clones make up under 0.5%. Material: T cells isolated from PBMCs. The origin of the receptors is a human donor in good health.

Note on this clone: One junction end does not reproduce the germline sequence, and a read error may be involved. This chain connects TRBV29-1 to TRBJ1-2, with 9 bases matching TRBD1. The CDR3 loop spans 11 amino acids. Germline assignment: CDR1 SQVTM and CDR2 ANQGSEA. The CDR3 sequence: CSVEVWGQGLF. Written as DNA, the CDR3 is TGCAGCGTTGAAGTGTGGGGACAGGGCCTCTTC.

This clone occurred a few times. V and J are TRBV14 and TRBJ1-5, with D perhaps matching TRBD1 (6 bases). There are 14 residues in the CDR3. With 5 bases removed from V and 0 bases from J, the gap between germline ends came to 8 bases. Germline CDR1 is SGHDN and CDR2 is FVKESK. This CDR3 is CASSRGYSNQPQHF. CDR3 nucleotides: TGTGCCAGCAGCAGGGGGTATAGCAATCAGCCCCAGCATTTT.

The V call is TRBV5-1, the J call TRBJ2-5, with 7 bases aligning to TRBD1. Germline-derived CDR1 and CDR2 are SGHRS and YFSETQ. The length of the CDR3 is 16 residues. The junction had 8 bases not matched to a gene; V was cut back by 3 bases and J by 0 bases. The CDR3 sequence is CASSSRDSLYQETQYF. CDR3 DNA sequence: TGCGCCAGCAGCTCCCGGGACAGCCTGTACCAAGAGACCCAGTACTTC.

This chain connects TRBV15 to TRBJ2-2; TRBD2 might be the D (5 bases). V lost 0 bases and J 1 base, leaving 27 bases between the germline ends. Per the germline V gene, CDR1 is LNHNV and CDR2 is YYDKDF (reference sequence). The CDR3 extends over 22 amino acids. The CDR3 coding sequence is TGTGCCACCAGCAGAGATTTGTATAGAGGGCACGGAACAAACGGGAACACCGGGGAGCTGTTTTTT. Amino acid sequence: CATSRDLYRGHGTNGNTGELFF.

As for this clone: Within the sample, other DNA sequences also encode this same CDR3. J is TRBJ2-7 and V is TRBV9, with TRBD2 matching 8 bases. Germline V gene sequence: CDR1 SGDLS, CDR2 YYNGEE. This CDR3 is built from 12 residues. Trimming cost V 4 bases and J 4 bases; bases outside gene matches: 1. The CDR3 DNA follows: TGTGCCAGCAGCCCGGGAGGGTACGAGCAGTACTTC. Encoded protein: CASSPGGYEQYF.

The V call is TRBV9, the J call TRBJ2-3; 8 bases line up with TRBD2. This CDR3 contains 17 residues. V lost 2 bases to trimming and J lost 4 bases; unmatched junction nucleotides: 12. In germline, CDR1 is SGDLS, CDR2 YYNGEE. DNA for the CDR3: TGTGCCAGCAGCGTTAGTCTAGCGGGTTTGGGTGCAGATACGCAGTATTTT. Translating gives CASSVSLAGLGADTQYF.

V is TRBV13 and J is TRBJ2-5, with TRBD2 matching 7 bases. Germline-derived CDR1 and CDR2 are PRHDT and FYEKMQ (reference sequence). The CDR3 consists of 16 residues. The V segment lost 5 bases and the J segment 6 bases; nucleotides outside the gene matches: 15. The CDR3 is CASSPPRSGAGKTQYF. The CDR3 nucleotides read TGTGCCAGCAGCCCCCCCCGGAGCGGGGCGGGTAAGACCCAGTACTTC.

V usage is TRBV6-5 and J usage is TRBJ1-2; no reliable D call. The CDR3 loop spans 13 amino acids. Germline-derived CDR1 and CDR2 are MNHEY and SVGAGI. The V end was cut by 0 bases, the J end by 5 bases, with 7 bases between. Here the CDR3 reads CASSYSTGYGYTF. The CDR3 DNA reads TGTGCCAGCAGTTACTCGACGGGGTATGGCTACACCTTC.

This chain connects TRBV7-8 to TRBJ2-3; tentatively, D is TRBD2 (5 bases). V was clipped by 6 bases and J by 2 bases, with 12 bases between them. Per germline, CDR1 SGHVS and CDR2 FQNEAQ. The CDR3 totals 14 residues. The CDR3 region is CASRRLNPTDTQYF. CDR3 in DNA: TGTGCCAGCAGAAGACTAAACCCCACAGATACGCAGTATTTT.

The chain uses TRBV15 and TRBJ1-2; 7 bases line up with TRBD1. V lost 6 bases, J lost 2 bases, and 9 bases stayed unmatched. Germline V CDR1 and CDR2: LNHNV, YYDKDF (reference sequence). The CDR3 consists of 15 residues. CDR3 nucleotides: TGTGCCACCAGTCTGAGGACAGGCATAAACTATGGCTACACCTTC. Protein product: CATSLRTGINYGYTF.

The chain joins TRBV23-1 to TRBJ2-7; maybe TRBD2 (6 bases). TRBV23-1 is labeled an ORF, and its function is uncertain. Between the trimmed V and J ends, which lost 3 bases and 3 bases, there was a span of 9 bases. The length of the CDR3 is 13 residues. The CDR3 spells CASSHSGLYEQYF. The CDR3, as DNA: TGCGCCAGCAGTCACTCGGGACTCTACGAGCAGTACTTC.

The genes are TRBV27 and TRBJ2-7; 8 bases align to TRBD1. Losses at the gene ends were 6 bases for V and 6 bases for J; bases not matched to a gene: 1. Germline lookup yields CDR1 MNHEY and CDR2 SMNVEV (reference sequence). This CDR3 is 11 amino acids long. The CDR3, as DNA: TGTGCCAGCAGACAGGGGGGCGAGCAGTACTTC. Translated: CASRQGGEQYF.

This chain links TRBV9 with TRBJ2-1, with 10 bases aligning to TRBD2. From germline, CDR1 is SGDLS and CDR2 YYNGEE. V lost 3 bases and J lost 8; bases outside the gene matches: 14. The CDR3 covers 17 residues. The CDR3 sequence is CASSGTPSGGARDEQFF. Written as DNA, the CDR3 is TGTGCCAGCAGCGGGACCCCTAGCGGGGGCGCAAGGGATGAGCAGTTCTTC.

The gene calls are TRBV23-1 and TRBJ2-3; no firm D call. TRBV23-1 is annotated as an ORF whose role is uncertain. Trimming removed 2 bases from V and 6 bases from J, with 6 bases in between. The CDR3 length is 12 residues. The CDR3 loop reads CASSQVEDTQYF. Written as DNA, the CDR3 is TGCGCCAGCAGTCAAGTCGAGGATACGCAGTATTTT.

The chain joins TRBV12-5 to TRBJ2-7; 10 bases line up with TRBD2. The V gene's germline CDR1 is LGHNT and CDR2 FRNRAP. The V and J ends lost 0 bases and 4 bases, in that order; junction bases with no gene match: 6. This CDR3 contains 16 residues. CDR3 in DNA: TGTGCTAGTGGTTTGGTATTTGCTAGCGGGAGTTACGAGCAGTACTTC. Translation gives CASGLVFASGSYEQYF.

V is TRBV30 and J is TRBJ2-7, with TRBD2 matching over 14 bases. The CDR3 loop spans 18 amino acids. V lost 3 bases and J lost 0; bases outside the gene matches: 10. Germline V gene sequence: CDR1 GTSNPN, CDR2 SVGIG (reference sequence). The CDR3 is CAWSHGTSGSPSSYEQYF. As DNA, the CDR3 is TGTGCCTGGAGCCACGGGACTAGCGGGAGCCCAAGCTCCTACGAGCAGTACTTC.

This rearrangement joins TRBV6-5 to TRBJ2-7; a possible D gene is TRBD2 (5 bases). CDR3 size: 12 residues. V shed 4 bases and J shed 4 bases, with 8 bases lying between them. Germline V lookup: CDR1 MNHEY, CDR2 SVGAGI. In nucleotides, the CDR3 is TGTGCCAGCAGTTCCCGGGGTTACGAGCAGTACTTC. Its translation is CASSSRGYEQYF.

V and J are TRBV4-3 and TRBJ2-3, with 13 positions matching TRBD2. The CDR3 runs 17 residues. V was clipped by 3 bases and J by 4 bases; unmatched bases: 7. Germline assignment: CDR1 LGHNA and CDR2 YSLEER. The CDR3 region has the DNA TGCGCCAGCAGCCACCTCGGTACTAGCGGGAGGGCAGATACGCAGTATTTT. It yields the protein CASSHLGTSGRADTQYF.

This chain joins TRBV6-5 and TRBJ2-3, with D possibly being TRBD1 (6 bases). This CDR3 has 14 amino acids. CDR1 and CDR2 (germline): MNHEY, SVGAGI. V lost 5 bases and J 4 bases, leaving 13 bases between the germline ends. DNA for the CDR3: TGTGCCAGCAGTAGCAATCCAGGGGCAGATACGCAGTATTTT. It translates to CASSSNPGADTQYF.